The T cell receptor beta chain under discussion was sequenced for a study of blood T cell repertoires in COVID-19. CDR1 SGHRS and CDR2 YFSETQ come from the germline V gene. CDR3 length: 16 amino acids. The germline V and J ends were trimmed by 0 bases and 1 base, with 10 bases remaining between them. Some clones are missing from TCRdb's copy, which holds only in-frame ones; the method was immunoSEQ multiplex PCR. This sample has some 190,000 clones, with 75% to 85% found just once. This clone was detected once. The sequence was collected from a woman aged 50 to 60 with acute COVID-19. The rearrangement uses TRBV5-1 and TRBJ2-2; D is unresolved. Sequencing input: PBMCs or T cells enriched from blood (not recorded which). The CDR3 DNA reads TGCGCCAGCAGCTTGGGACACGTCGGGAACACCGGGGAGCTGTTTTTT. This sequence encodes CASSLGHVGNTGELFF.